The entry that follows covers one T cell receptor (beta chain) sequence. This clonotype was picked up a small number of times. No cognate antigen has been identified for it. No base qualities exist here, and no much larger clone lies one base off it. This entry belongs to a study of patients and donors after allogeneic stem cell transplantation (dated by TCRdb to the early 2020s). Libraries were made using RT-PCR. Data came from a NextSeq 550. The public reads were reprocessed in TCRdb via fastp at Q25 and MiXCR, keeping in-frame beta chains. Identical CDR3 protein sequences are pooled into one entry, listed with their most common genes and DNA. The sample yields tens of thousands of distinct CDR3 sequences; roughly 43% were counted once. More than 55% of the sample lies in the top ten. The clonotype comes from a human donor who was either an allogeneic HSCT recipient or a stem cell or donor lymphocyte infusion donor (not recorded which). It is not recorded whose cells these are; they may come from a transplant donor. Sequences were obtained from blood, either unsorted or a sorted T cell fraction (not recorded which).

CDR3 loop: CASSQDQGSREPLHF. At the DNA level, the sequence is TGCGCCAGCAGCCAAGATCAAGGGTCTAGGGAACCCCTCCACTTT. The sequence joins TRBV4-1 to TRBJ1-6; no confident D gene assignment can be made. V loses 0 bases, J loses 12 bases, and the germline ends lie 15 bases apart. The germline V gene specifies MGHRA as CDR1 and YSYEKL as CDR2. The CDR3 spans 15 residues, from the cysteine through the phenylalanine. Just the 45-base CDR3 DNA is kept, in frame starting at base 1.